The clone carrying this T cell receptor (beta chain) was picked up a small number of times. Its antigen is still unknown. Once obtained from cultured CD4+ T cells, the DNA was sequenced using the Oncomine TCR Beta short-read assay. TCRdb redid the calling of the PCR reads with MiXCR, one entry per CDR3 protein. This sample has some 23,000 distinct CDR3 sequences; approximately 42% occur once, and the top ten carry roughly 5%. The sample is drawn from a study of vaccination and CD4 T cells after COVID-19. Per germline, CDR1 MNHNS and CDR2 SASEGT. The CDR3 loop spans 15 amino acids. The ends were cut back, 8 bases at V and 9 bases at J, with 25 bases in the middle. Time point specified: late sampling 161 to 241 days after vaccination in a few convalescent patients. Sample treatment: roughly ten-day PBMC culture with coronavirus spike peptide pools or control peptides (ViraFEST assay).

The sample was CD4+ T cells from blood, cultured in vitro, taken about 7 months after SARS-CoV-2 vaccination. This chain links TRBV6-1 with TRBJ2-5; possibly TRBD1 for D (5 bases). The TCR comes from a human donor who had recovered from COVID-19. CDR3 nucleotides: TGTGCCAGCCAAAACTCATGGGGCTGGGGTCAGGCCCAGTACTTC. This sequence encodes CASQNSWGWGQAQYF.